The clone carrying this T cell receptor beta chain was counted many times. What it binds is not known. Noted time point: persistent/refractory GD, antithyroid drugs over 5 years with positive TRAb. RNA from PBMCs was the source of the TCR library. These data are taken from a study of regulatory T cells in long-lasting Graves disease. Regarding the study as a whole: When disease was persistent, TRBV28, TRBJ1-2 and TRBJ2-5 were the favored segments. Persistent-disease Graves' patients showed less TCR diversity than new cases.

Sequencing libraries for TCR beta were prepared with iRepertoire HTBI primers and Arm-PCR of CDR3 regions. TCRdb used MiXCR to reprocess the multiplex PCR reads, holding one entry per CDR3 protein. The data contain some 420,000 distinct CDR3 sequences, around a fifth of them singletons. Germline CDR1 is MDHEN and CDR2 is SYDVKM. The germline V and J ends were trimmed by 7 bases and 3 bases, with 16 bases remaining between them. The CDR3 spans 14 residues. The sequence derives from a female donor with Graves disease. The gene calls are TRBV28 and TRBJ2-7; the D call may be TRBD1 or TRBD2 (5 bases each). The sample consisted of peripheral blood mononuclear cells (PBMCs), taken when the disease was refractory, from a patient treated with antithyroid drugs. DNA for the CDR3: TGTGCCAGCAATTTGTTAGGGACGCACTACGAGCAGTACTTC. Protein product: CASNLLGTHYEQYF.